These 28 T cell receptor beta chains share one sample of origin, sequenced in a study of blood T cell repertoires in COVID-19. Generated by immunoSEQ multiplex PCR, the TCRdb table keeps only in-frame clones and is missing some. The data show under 150,000 clones, with roughly 86% seen just once and about 17% held by the top ten. Input material: peripheral blood. The source of these receptors is a woman in her 50s who had recovered from COVID-19.

The gene calls are TRBV6-5 and TRBJ2-1; 9 nucleotides match TRBD1. The trim removed 5 bases at V and 15 bases at J, leaving 8 bases unmatched. Germline CDR1 and CDR2: MNHEY and SVGAGI. The CDR3 contains 12 residues. The CDR3 region has the DNA TGTGCCAGCAGTCTGGGACAGGGAAGTCCGTTCTTC. Translating gives CASSLGQGSPFF.

The rearrangement links TRBV5-1 to TRBJ2-3; 10 bases map to TRBD2. The germline CDR1 and CDR2 sequences are SGHRS and YFSETQ. The ends lost 0 bases at V and 0 bases at J; junction bases unmatched: 7. The CDR3 has 18 amino acids. CDR3 region: CASSLGSGGPSSTDTQYF. CDR3 coding DNA: TGCGCCAGCAGCTTGGGTAGCGGGGGGCCTTCTAGCACAGATACGCAGTATTTT.

This sequence joins TRBV5-1 and TRBJ1-6; D unresolved. Trimming left V 4 bases short and J 8 bases short, with 10 bases between. CDR1 and CDR2 (germline): SGHRS, YFSETQ. The CDR3 length is 13 residues. The CDR3 here is CASSPHEDSPLHF. As DNA, the CDR3 is TGCGCCAGCAGCCCACACGAGGATTCACCCCTCCACTTT.

The V gene is TRBV12-3 or TRBV12-4, the J gene TRBJ1-2; D perhaps matches TRBD1 (5 bases). The ends were cut back, 5 bases at V and 7 bases at J, with 14 bases in the middle. The CDR3 runs to 13 residues. CDR3 sequence (DNA): TGTGCCAGCAGTCCGGGAGGGGTTCCTGGCTACACCTTC. It specifies CASSPGGVPGYTF.

The chain combines TRBV5-1 with TRBJ2-7; 9 bases line up with TRBD1. Trimming at V came to 0 bases and at J to 3 bases, leaving 1 base not matched to a gene. Germline V CDR1 and CDR2: SGHRS, YFSETQ. CDR3 length: 14 amino acids. CDR3 sequence: CASSLEGQGYEQYF. DNA for the CDR3: TGCGCCAGCAGCTTGGAGGGACAGGGCTACGAGCAGTACTTC.

This rearrangement joins TRBV7-7 to TRBJ2-1, with a tentative D call TRBD1 (5 bases). Germline V gene lookup returns CDR1 SSHAT and CDR2 FNYEAQ (reference sequence). Trimming took 5 bases from V and 1 from J, leaving 9 bases between them. CDR3 length equals 14 residues. In nucleotides, the CDR3 is TGTGCCAGCAGCCCGACAGTTTCCTACAATGAGCAGTTCTTC. Protein: CASSPTVSYNEQFF.

This clone was recorded a few times. This chain joins TRBV11-3 and TRBJ1-1; D remains unclear. CDR3 length equals 15 residues. V lost 5 bases to trimming and J lost 0 bases, with 13 bases between them. CDR1 and CDR2 (germline): SGHNT, YENEEA. The CDR3 coding sequence is TGTGCCAGCAGCCCCGGTGGGAGTATGAACACTGAAGCTTTCTTT. Protein product: CASSPGGSMNTEAFF.

The V and J genes are TRBV24-1 and TRBJ2-1; 14 bases line up with TRBD2. The CDR3 runs 16 residues. CDR1 and CDR2 (germline): KGHDR, SFDVKD. After removal of 6 bases from V and 9 bases from J, the junction contained 9 bases not matched to a gene. CDR3 sequence: CATSWAPGLAGAEQFF. The CDR3 nucleotides are TGTGCCACCAGTTGGGCCCCGGGACTAGCGGGAGCTGAGCAGTTCTTC.

The chain is built from TRBV6-5 and TRBJ1-2; 10 bases are a match to TRBD1. Germline CDR1 is MNHEY and CDR2 is SVGAGI. The trim removed 6 bases at V and 4 bases at J, leaving 8 bases unmatched. The CDR3 covers 15 residues. CDR3 sequence reads: CASRRPGQGIYGYTF. The CDR3 DNA reads as TGTGCCAGCAGGCGGCCGGGACAGGGGATCTATGGCTACACCTTC.

As DNA, the CDR3 is TGTGCCAGCAGCGCAAGGAGCTCCTACGAGCAGTACTTC. It encodes CASSARSSYEQYF. The chain uses TRBV5-6 and TRBJ2-7; D is ambiguous. The V and J ends lost 4 bases and 0 bases respectively, with 8 bases between them. This CDR3 spans 13 amino acids. Germline loops: CDR1 SGHDT, CDR2 YYEEEE.

This clone appeared a few times. This chain joins TRBV19 and TRBJ1-2; D may be TRBD1 (6 bases). This CDR3 has 15 amino acids. V lost 3 bases to trimming and J lost 7 bases, with 18 bases between them. Germline assignment: CDR1 LNHDA and CDR2 SQIVND (reference sequence). This CDR3 reads CASSMGRRGVGGYTF. The CDR3 nucleotides are TGTGCCAGTAGTATGGGGCGCAGGGGCGTCGGTGGCTACACCTTC.

This sequence joins TRBV5-4 and TRBJ1-6; 7 bases are shared with TRBD1. Trimming at V came to 4 bases and at J to 8 bases, leaving 3 bases not matched to a gene. Germline V lookup: CDR1 SGHNT, CDR2 YYREEE (reference sequence). The CDR3 spans 13 residues. The CDR3 is CASSGDSYSPLHF. CDR3 nucleotide sequence: TGTGCCAGCAGCGGGGACAGTTATTCACCCCTCCACTTT.

The chain's CDR3 is CATKRGRTYNEQFF. In DNA, the CDR3 is TGTGCCACCAAGCGGGGCCGAACCTACAATGAGCAGTTCTTC. This rearrangement joins TRBV27 to TRBJ2-1, with 7 bases that match TRBD2. With V trimmed by 10 bases and J by 2 bases, 8 bases remained unmatched. The CDR3 extends over 14 amino acids. Germline CDR1 is MNHEY and CDR2 is SMNVEV (reference sequence).

The chain joins TRBV24-1 to TRBJ2-3; D is perhaps TRBD1 (6 bases). The CDR3 is 18 residues long. V shed 3 bases and J shed 0 bases, with 18 bases lying between them. Germline-derived CDR1 and CDR2 are KGHDR and SFDVKD. CDR3 loop: CATSDPLRTGPSTDTQYF. CDR3 coding DNA: TGTGCCACCAGTGATCCCCTTCGAACAGGGCCCAGCACAGATACGCAGTATTTT.

The chain employs TRBV15 and TRBJ1-3; no clear D. Trimming left V 1 base short and J 3 bases short, with 13 bases between. CDR1 and CDR2 from the germline V gene are LNHNV and YYDKDF (reference sequence). The CDR3 is 16 amino acids. CDR3 DNA sequence: TGTGCCACCAGCAGAGGCCGGCGGTCTGGTGGAAACACCATATATTTT. Its translation is CATSRGRRSGGNTIYF.

The V call is TRBV2, the J call TRBJ2-4, with 8 bases aligning to TRBD1. This CDR3 has 14 residues. The V gene end was trimmed by 6 bases and the J gene end by 3 bases; junction bases not matched to a gene: 4. Germline V CDR1 and CDR2: SNHLY, FYNNEI. CDR3 in DNA: TGTGCCAGCAGCCAACAGGGGGGCAAAAACATTCAGTACTTC. Its protein product is CASSQQGGKNIQYF. Filled out from reference TRBV2 and TRBJ2-4, the complete variable domain reads EPEVTQTPSHQVTQMGQEVILRCVPISNHLYFYWYRQILGQKVEFLVSFYNNEISEKSEIFDDQFSVERPDGSNFTLKIRSTKLEDSAMYFCASSQQGGKNIQYFGAGTRLSVL.

The chain uses TRBV15 and TRBJ2-5; TRBD2 is a possible D gene (5 bases). CDR3 size: 15 residues. V was pared by 5 bases and J by 5 bases, with 18 bases between. Germline V gene sequence: CDR1 LNHNV, CDR2 YYDKDF (reference sequence). The CDR3 DNA reads as TGTGCCACCAGCGATGCGGGTCCCGGGGAGGAGACCCAGTACTTC. It is translated as CATSDAGPGEETQYF.

The CDR3 spells CATSEPRQGNYGYTF. CDR3 bases: TGTGCCACCAGTGAGCCTCGACAGGGCAACTATGGCTACACCTTC. The chain has TRBV24-1 and TRBJ1-2; 7 positions match TRBD1. The CDR3 has 15 residues. With 4 bases clipped from V and 2 bases from J, the junction kept 6 bases outside the gene matches. Germline V lookup: CDR1 KGHDR, CDR2 SFDVKD.

The rearrangement uses TRBV20-1 and TRBJ1-5; D might be TRBD1 (5 bases). V was pared by 3 bases and J by 4 bases, with 28 bases between. Germline CDR1 is DFQATT and CDR2 is SNEGSKA (reference sequence). This CDR3 has 19 amino acids. CDR3 residues: CSASQYRFTGTPRNQPQHF. The CDR3 DNA reads as TGCAGTGCTAGTCAGTACCGGTTTACAGGAACGCCCAGGAATCAGCCCCAGCATTTT.

V gene TRBV4-1 combines with J gene TRBJ2-7, with D perhaps TRBD1 (5 bases). Germline CDR1 MGHRA, CDR2 YSYEKL. V was pared by 3 bases and J by 4 bases, with 16 bases between. The CDR3 loop spans 15 amino acids. CDR3 amino acids: CASSHPPQGRYEQYF. The DNA of the CDR3 is TGCGCCAGCAGCCACCCTCCGCAGGGAAGGTACGAGCAGTACTTC.

The chain is built from TRBV19 and TRBJ2-3, with a tentative D call TRBD1 (5 bases). The germline V gene encodes CDR1 LNHDA and CDR2 SQIVND (reference sequence). Trimming cost V 3 bases and J 1 base, with 17 bases left between them. The CDR3 spans 17 residues. CDR3 nucleotide sequence: TGTGCCAGTAGTATCTCCCTAAGGGGAATCCGCACAGATACGCAGTATTTT. Amino acid sequence: CASSISLRGIRTDTQYF.

The rearrangement uses TRBV18 and TRBJ2-7, with TRBD1 identical over 8 bases. Germline-derived CDR1 and CDR2 are KGHSH and LQKENI. CDR3 length equals 15 residues. The V segment lost 6 bases and the J segment 3 bases; nucleotides outside the gene matches: 10. The CDR3 DNA reads as TGTGCCAGCTCCCCTTCCCTTGGACAGGGCTACGAGCAGTACTTC. Translating gives CASSPSLGQGYEQYF.

The rearrangement joins TRBV11-3 to TRBJ1-1; possibly TRBD1 for D (5 bases). The CDR3 has 14 amino acids. From germline, CDR1 is SGHNT and CDR2 YENEEA. Trimming left V 1 base short and J 1 base short, with 7 bases between. CDR3 sequence: CASSLGQSNTEAFF. In DNA, the CDR3 is TGTGCCAGCAGCTTAGGACAGTCGAACACTGAAGCTTTCTTT.

This clone occurred once. The chain employs TRBV13 and TRBJ1-5; the D is unclear. The V gene lost 3 bases and the J gene lost 7 bases, with 16 bases spanning the gap. Germline loops: CDR1 PRHDT, CDR2 FYEKMQ (reference sequence). The CDR3 runs 15 residues. CDR3: CASSFGGRLGQPQHF. The CDR3 DNA reads as TGTGCCAGCAGCTTTGGAGGGAGGTTGGGCCAGCCCCAGCATTTT.

The V gene is TRBV19, the J gene TRBJ2-1; 10 positions match TRBD1. Germline CDR1 reads LNHDA; CDR2 reads SQIVND (reference sequence). V was clipped by 5 bases and J by 7 bases; unmatched bases: 11. CDR3 length: 16 amino acids. The CDR3 bases are TGTGCCAGTAGTTTATCCCGGGACAGGGGAGGTAATGAGCAGTTCTTC. The encoded protein is CASSLSRDRGGNEQFF. Using reference TRBV19 and TRBJ2-1 for the parts outside the CDR3, the full variable domain is DGGITQSPKYLFRKEGQNVTLSCEQNLNHDAMYWYRQDPGQGLRLIYYSQIVNDFQKGDIAEGYSVSREKKESFPLTVTSAQKNPTAFYLCASSLSRDRGGNEQFFGPGTRLTVL.

The chain combines TRBV27 with TRBJ2-6, with a weak D call TRBD2 (5 bases). Germline CDR1 reads MNHEY; CDR2 reads SMNVEV (reference sequence). CDR3 length: 15 residues. The ends were cut back, 1 base at V and 3 bases at J, with 7 bases in the middle. The CDR3 spells CASSLLGSGANVLTF. Written as DNA, the CDR3 is TGTGCCAGCAGTTTATTGGGGAGTGGGGCCAACGTCCTGACTTTC. The full variable domain, rest sourced from reference TRBV27 and TRBJ2-6, is EAQVTQNPRYLITVTGKKLTVTCSQNMNHEYMSWYRQDPGLGLRQIYYSMNVEVTDKGDVPEGYKVSRKEKRNFPLILESPSPNQTSLYFCASSLLGSGANVLTFGAGSRLTVL.

This chain connects TRBV5-4 to TRBJ1-1; D perhaps matches TRBD1 (5 bases). V lost 5 bases, J lost 0 bases, and 8 bases lay in between. The germline V gene encodes CDR1 SGHNT and CDR2 YYREEE (reference sequence). CDR3 length: 13 residues. This CDR3 reads CASSRGLNTEAFF. CDR3 DNA sequence: TGTGCCAGCAGTAGGGGATTGAACACTGAAGCTTTCTTT.

As to this clone: The same CDR3 also results from other DNA sequences found in this sample. The chain recombines TRBV10-3 with TRBJ2-5; D gene ambiguous. Germline assignment: CDR1 ENHRY and CDR2 SYGVKD. Trimming stripped 0 bases from V and 3 bases from J, with 5 bases between. This CDR3 contains 13 residues. CDR3 in DNA: TGTGCCATCAGTGAGTCCCTAGAAGAGACCCAGTACTTC. It yields the protein CAISESLEETQYF.